This T cell receptor (beta chain) was recovered during a study of tumor and adjacent non-tumor tissue in lung cancer. Study-wide background: Patients were aged roughly 30 to 76, roughly 9 men and about five women, stage I to III.

This CDR3 is 14 amino acids long. Germline CDR1 MNHEY, CDR2 SVGAGI. Study-wide findings and caveats: Tumor tissue had significantly higher TCR diversity than normal lung. Tumor repertoires had a smaller top 100 clone share than normal lung.

This sample's RNA came from whole unsorted tissue. The normal lung tissue was taken more than 3 cm from the tumor edge. Donors were chemotherapy-naive, newly diagnosed lung cancer surgical patients in China, August–late 2014. TCRbeta libraries were built with three rounds of nested PCR, modified from ARM-PCR. In TCRdb, the multiplex PCR reads were re-called with MiXCR into one record per CDR3 protein. Among 44,000 or so distinct CDR3 sequences listed, less than 70% were seen once. Of note for this clonotype: Its specificity is unknown. The junction differs from germline at one of its ends, possibly a read error.

The chain combines TRBV6-5 with TRBJ2-1, with D possibly being TRBD1 or TRBD2 (5 bases each). The source of this sequence is a woman aged 40 to 50 with non-small cell lung cancer. The source material was distant non-tumor lung tissue. The CDR3 bases are TGTGCCGGCAGCAGGGACGGAAACTACAATGAGGAGTTCTTC. Its translation: CAGSRDGNYNEEFF.